The subject of this entry is one T cell receptor beta chain. Antigen: not known. The data originate from a study of graft-versus-host responses after intestinal transplantation. Study in general: As for transplant type, recipients had multivisceral, liver-intestinal, or isolated intestinal grafts. The study gave all recipients anti-thymocyte globulin induction, then tacrolimus and steroids for 2 to 3 years.

TCRdb's copy holds only in-frame clones and misses some; the assay was immunoSEQ multiplex PCR. The data contain approximately 80,000 clones, 85% to 90% of them singletons. V lost 6 bases and J 2 bases, leaving 16 bases between the germline ends. Germline V gene data show CDR1 as SGDLS and CDR2 as YYNGEE. CDR3 size: 15 residues. Whole-study results and caveats: Researchers found peak circulating GvH clone levels linked to early post-transplant HvG declines. The authors found GvH clones in recipient marrow, some appearing first in ileum or blood.

The chain uses TRBV9 and TRBJ2-3; D possibly corresponds to TRBD2 (6 bases). The sequenced sample was unstimulated CD4+ T cells sorted from spleen or lymph node cells, obtained before intestinal transplant. The receptor comes from a human donor who received an intestinal transplant. The CDR3 region has the DNA TGTGCCAGCACCGTCCTTGGGACTCCCACAGATACGCAGTATTTT. This gives the protein CASTVLGTPTDTQYF.